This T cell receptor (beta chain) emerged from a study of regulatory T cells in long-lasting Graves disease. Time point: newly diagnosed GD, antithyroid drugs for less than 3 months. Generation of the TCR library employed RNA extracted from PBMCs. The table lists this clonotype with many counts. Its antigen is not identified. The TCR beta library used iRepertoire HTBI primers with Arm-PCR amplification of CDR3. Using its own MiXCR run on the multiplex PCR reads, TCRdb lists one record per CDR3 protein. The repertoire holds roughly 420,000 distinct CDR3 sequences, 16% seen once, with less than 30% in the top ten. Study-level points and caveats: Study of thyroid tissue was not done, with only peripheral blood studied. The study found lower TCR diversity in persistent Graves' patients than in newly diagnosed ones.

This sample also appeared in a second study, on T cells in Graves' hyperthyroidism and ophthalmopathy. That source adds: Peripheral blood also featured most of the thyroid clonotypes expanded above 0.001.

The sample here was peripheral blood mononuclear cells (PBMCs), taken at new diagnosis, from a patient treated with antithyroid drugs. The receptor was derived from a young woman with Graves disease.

In nucleotides, the CDR3 is TGTGCCAGCAGCTCCCTAGCGGGGCGGGGGGCTAACGAGCAGTACTTC. Encoded protein: CASSSLAGRGANEQYF. V is TRBV7-2 and J is TRBJ2-7, with 9 bases matching TRBD2. This CDR3 is built from 16 residues. Germline V gives CDR1 SGHTA, CDR2 FQGNSA. The trim removed 4 bases at V and 5 bases at J, leaving 12 bases unmatched.